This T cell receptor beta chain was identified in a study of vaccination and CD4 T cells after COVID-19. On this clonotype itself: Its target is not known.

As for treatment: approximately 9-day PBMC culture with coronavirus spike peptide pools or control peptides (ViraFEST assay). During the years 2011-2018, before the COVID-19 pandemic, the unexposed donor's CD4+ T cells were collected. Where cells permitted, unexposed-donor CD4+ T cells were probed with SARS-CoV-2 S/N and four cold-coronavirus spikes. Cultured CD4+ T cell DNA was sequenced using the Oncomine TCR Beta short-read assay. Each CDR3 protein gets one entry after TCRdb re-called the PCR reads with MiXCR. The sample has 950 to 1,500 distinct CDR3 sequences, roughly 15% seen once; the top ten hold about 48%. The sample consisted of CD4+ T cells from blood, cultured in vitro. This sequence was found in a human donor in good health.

In DNA form, the CDR3 reads TGCAGTGCTAGAGTGGGACCGAACCCCGCCTTGAACACTGAAGCTTTCTTT. Translating gives CSARVGPNPALNTEAFF. This rearrangement joins TRBV20-1 to TRBJ1-1, with D tentatively TRBD1 (5 bases). CDR1 is DFQATT and CDR2 is SNEGSKA in the germline V gene (reference sequence). Trimming removed 1 base from V and 0 bases from J, with 18 bases in between. The CDR3 runs to 17 residues.